Included here is one TCR beta chain sequence, with context. Antigen unknown. This PCR relied on a set of 60 Vbeta primers and 13 Jbeta primers. Method: immunoSEQ multiplex PCR; TCRdb's copy keeps in-frame clones and lacks some. In the table there are some 150,000 clones, around three quarters of which are singletons. Germline V gene lookup returns CDR1 SGHNT and CDR2 YYREEE (reference sequence). The CDR3 covers 14 residues. V lost 5 bases to trimming and J lost 1 base, with 10 bases between them. This sample is drawn from a study of cytomegalovirus exposure and HLA in healthy donors. The wider study: Genetic ancestry analysis placed over 65% of the roughly 400 donors that were genotyped in the Caucasian-associated cluster. Study-wide findings and caveats: Analysis performed later found under 20,000 TCR beta sequences associated with HLA alleles at 0.05 false discovery rate. In an earlier analysis, in roughly 580 donors, most V segments appeared productive either ~90% or ~30% of the time. V- and J-gene trimming in TCR beta was tied to a missense DCLRE1C variant by an analysis performed later.

This rearrangement joins TRBV5-4 to TRBJ2-1; D gene uncertain. Sequenced material: PBMCs. The clonotype comes from a woman between 45 and 60 years old in good health and CMV-seronegative. CDR3 DNA: TGTGCCAGCAGTAGAGTTGAGTCCTACAATGAGCAGTTCTTC. It encodes CASSRVESYNEQFF.